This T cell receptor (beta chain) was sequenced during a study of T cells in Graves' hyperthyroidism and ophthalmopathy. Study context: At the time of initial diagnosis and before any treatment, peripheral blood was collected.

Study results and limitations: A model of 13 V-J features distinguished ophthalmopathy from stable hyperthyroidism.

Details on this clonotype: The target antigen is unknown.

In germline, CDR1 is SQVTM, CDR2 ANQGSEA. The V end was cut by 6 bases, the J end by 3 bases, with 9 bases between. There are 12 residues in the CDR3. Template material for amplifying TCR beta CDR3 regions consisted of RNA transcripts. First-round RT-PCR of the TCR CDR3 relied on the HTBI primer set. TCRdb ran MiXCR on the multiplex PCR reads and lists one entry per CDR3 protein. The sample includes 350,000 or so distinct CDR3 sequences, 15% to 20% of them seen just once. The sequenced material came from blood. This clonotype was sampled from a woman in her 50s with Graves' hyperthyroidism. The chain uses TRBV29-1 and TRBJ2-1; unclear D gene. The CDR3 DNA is TGCAGCGTGGAACTAATCTACAATGAGCAGTTCTTC. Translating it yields CSVELIYNEQFF.